The 28 T cell receptor beta chains below were found in one sample sequenced in a study of shared clonotypes between healthy human individuals. Data came from immunoSEQ multiplex PCR; TCRdb stores just in-frame clones and leaves some out. The data show about 700,000 clones, around two thirds seen once. The sequencing input was memory CD4+ T cells sorted from blood. The subset denotes: CD45RA-negative fraction. All receptors come from a woman in her thirties in good health.

This clone was counted a single time. The chain uses TRBV4-1 and TRBJ1-2; D is unclear. V dropped 3 bases and J dropped 9 bases, with 14 bases sitting between them. The CDR3 length is 13 residues. Per the germline V gene, CDR1 is MGHRA and CDR2 is YSYEKL. CDR3 amino acids: CASSHLSTSSYTF. The CDR3 region has the DNA TGCGCCAGCAGCCACCTCTCAACCAGTAGCTACACCTTC.

The chain is built from TRBV9 and TRBJ1-4; D gene unclear. Germline CDR1 SGDLS, CDR2 YYNGEE. V lost 0 bases and J lost 8, with 11 bases in between. This CDR3 spans 14 amino acids. For the CDR3, the DNA is TGTGCCAGCAGCGTAGCGCAGGTTTCAGAAAAACTGTTTTTT. Amino acids: CASSVAQVSEKLFF.

The rearrangement links TRBV4-1 to TRBJ1-1; 8 nucleotides agree with TRBD1. The CDR3 length is 15 residues. Germline trimming cut 4 bases from V and 9 bases from J; bases unmatched to any gene: 13. Looked up from germline, CDR1 is MGHRA and CDR2 is YSYEKL. CDR3 loop: CASSPLFRQGAQAFF. The CDR3 DNA sequence: TGCGCCAGCAGCCCTCTATTTCGGCAGGGGGCGCAAGCTTTCTTT.

This clone was detected a few times. The chain uses TRBV15 and TRBJ2-5; 9 nucleotides match TRBD1. Per germline, CDR1 LNHNV and CDR2 YYDKDF (reference sequence). V lost 3 bases to trimming and J lost 4 bases; unmatched junction nucleotides: 9. The CDR3 extends over 16 amino acids. CDR3 nucleotides: TGTGCCACCAGCAGTGAGGGGGGGACAGGGCCAGAGACCCAGTACTTC. This codes for CATSSEGGTGPETQYF.

The chain employs TRBV19 and TRBJ2-1; 7 bases match TRBD2. This CDR3 region has 17 residues. V was pared by 1 base and J by 3 bases, with 9 bases of the junction left unmatched. Germline V CDR1 and CDR2: LNHDA, SQIVND (reference sequence). The CDR3 bases are TGTGCCAGTAGTATAGCCTTGGGAGCTAGCGGCTACAATGAGCAGTTCTTC. Protein product: CASSIALGASGYNEQFF.

As concerns this clone: Other DNA sequences within the sample encode an identical CDR3. V gene TRBV18 combines with J gene TRBJ2-7; no definite D call. V gave up 3 bases and J gave up 2 bases, with 5 bases separating them. The germline V gene has CDR1 KGHSH and CDR2 LQKENI. The CDR3 runs 12 residues. CDR3 residues: CASSPRTYEQYF. CDR3 DNA: TGTGCCAGCTCACCTAGGACCTACGAGCAGTACTTC.

This chain links TRBV6-1 with TRBJ1-1; tentative D call: TRBD1 (5 bases). The length of the CDR3 is 14 residues. V lost 1 base, J lost 7 bases, and 13 bases lay in between. CDR1 and CDR2 (germline): MNHNS, SASEGT. The CDR3 sequence: CASSEVRATDEAFF. CDR3 nucleotide sequence: TGTGCCAGCAGTGAAGTCAGAGCGACAGATGAAGCTTTCTTT.

A few counts support this clone. The same CDR3 arises from other DNA sequences in this sample as well. The rearrangement uses TRBV2 and TRBJ1-5; 7 nucleotides match TRBD1. CDR1 SNHLY and CDR2 FYNNEI come from the germline V gene. CDR3 size: 14 residues. J was trimmed by 4 bases and V by 4 bases; bases with no gene match: 4. The CDR3 nucleotides are TGTGCCAGCAGTGTCCGACAGGGTAATCAGCCCCAGCATTTT. Translation: CASSVRQGNQPQHF.

The genes are TRBV5-6 and TRBJ1-2, with D possibly matching TRBD1 (6 bases). V was pared by 4 bases and J by 1 base, with 14 bases between. The CDR3 is made up of 15 amino acids. Germline assignment: CDR1 SGHDT and CDR2 YYEEEE. The chain's CDR3 is CASSPRTANNYGYTF. In nucleotides, the CDR3 is TGTGCCAGCAGCCCCCGGACAGCTAATAACTATGGCTACACCTTC.

This chain joins TRBV10-1 and TRBJ2-3; no clear D. CDR1 is WNHNN, CDR2 SYGVQD, per germline (reference sequence). This CDR3 has 15 residues. The V end lost 3 bases, the J end lost 0 bases, and 10 bases lay between the germline ends. The CDR3 sequence is CASSDPADSTDTQYF. In DNA form, the CDR3 reads TGCGCCAGCAGTGACCCCGCAGACAGCACAGATACGCAGTATTTT.

This clone was counted only a few times. The V and J genes are TRBV27 and TRBJ1-5; D possibly corresponds to TRBD1 (5 bases). Trimming cost V 2 bases and J 4 bases, with 9 bases left between them. The CDR3 sequence is 14 residues long. The germline CDR1 and CDR2 sequences are MNHEY and SMNVEV (reference sequence). CDR3 amino acids: CASSLAGFNQPQHF. The DNA of the CDR3 is TGTGCCAGCAGTTTAGCAGGGTTTAATCAGCCCCAGCATTTT.

The CDR3 bases are TGTGCCAGCAACGCACTAGGGCCCCAAGAGACCCAGTACTTC. The encoded protein is CASNALGPQETQYF. The chain couples TRBV25-1 to TRBJ2-5; maybe TRBD2 (5 bases). Trimming left V 7 bases short and J 1 base short, with 13 bases between. CDR3 size: 14 residues. CDR1 is MGHDK, CDR2 SYGVNS, per germline.

V and J are TRBV29-1 and TRBJ2-1; 12 bases are shared with TRBD1. The trim removed 6 bases at V and 8 bases at J, leaving 14 bases unmatched. This CDR3 has 16 residues. CDR1 is SQVTM and CDR2 is ANQGSEA in the germline V gene. The CDR3 DNA sequence: TGCAGCGTCAAAAATCCCGGGACAGGGGGCTTCTATGAGCAGTTCTTC. Its protein product is CSVKNPGTGGFYEQFF.

As to this clone: This specimen includes other DNA sequences encoding the same CDR3. This chain joins TRBV5-1 and TRBJ2-7, with D tentatively TRBD1 (6 bases). The CDR3 has 11 residues. Germline-derived CDR1 and CDR2 are SGHRS and YFSETQ. Trimming took 0 bases from V and 10 from J, leaving 8 bases between them. The DNA of the CDR3 is TGCGCCAGCAGCTTGGACAGGGAACAGTACTTC. Protein sequence: CASSLDREQYF.

The V call is TRBV21-1, the J call TRBJ2-7. TRBV21-1 is a pseudogene. The CDR3 is 16 amino acids. The CDR3 here is CASSLKVGNAGCEQYF. In DNA, the CDR3 is TGTGCCAGCAGCCTGAAGGTTGGGAATGCCGGTTGCGAGCAGTACTTC.

This chain links TRBV28 with TRBJ2-2; D is perhaps TRBD1 (7 bases). The V and J ends lost 8 bases and 1 base respectively, with 14 bases between them. CDR3 length: 15 residues. Germline CDR1 is MDHEN and CDR2 is SYDVKM. CDR3: CASGQGGKNTGELFF. The CDR3 DNA follows: TGTGCCAGCGGGCAGGGGGGTAAGAACACCGGGGAGCTGTTTTTT.

The chain is built from TRBV7-9 and TRBJ2-1; 9 nucleotides line up with TRBD2. Losses at the gene ends were 2 bases for V and 7 bases for J; bases not matched to a gene: 6. CDR1 SEHNR and CDR2 FQNEAQ come from the germline V gene (reference sequence). The CDR3 consists of 15 residues. CDR3 protein: CASSLMASGNNEQFF. The CDR3 nucleotides are TGTGCCAGCAGCTTAATGGCTAGCGGGAATAATGAGCAGTTCTTC.

The rearrangement uses TRBV19 and TRBJ1-5; D perhaps matches TRBD1 (6 bases). V was clipped by 6 bases and J by 3 bases, with 15 bases between them. CDR1 and CDR2 from the germline V gene are LNHDA and SQIVND (reference sequence). The CDR3 has 15 residues. This CDR3 is CASSLLDSANQPQHF. CDR3 nucleotides: TGTGCCAGTAGCCTCCTGGACAGTGCCAATCAGCCCCAGCATTTT.

With respect to this clone: This sample also contains other DNA sequences that code for the same CDR3. The chain carries TRBV28 and TRBJ1-5, with 7 positions matching TRBD1. This CDR3 spans 17 amino acids. The germline gives CDR1 MDHEN, CDR2 SYDVKM. The V gene end was trimmed by 2 bases and the J gene end by 1 base; junction bases not matched to a gene: 8. CDR3 nucleotide sequence: TGTGCCAGCAGTTTAGACAGACAGGGCTGGAGCAATCAGCCCCAGCATTTT. The encoded protein is CASSLDRQGWSNQPQHF.

The chain combines TRBV9 with TRBJ2-3; either TRBD1 or TRBD2 may supply D (5 bases each). The germline gives CDR1 SGDLS, CDR2 YYNGEE. The germline V and J ends were trimmed by 0 bases and 5 bases, with 16 bases remaining between them. The CDR3 is 16 amino acids. CDR3 sequence (DNA): TGTGCCAGCAGCGTAGGGGGTCGGGATAGGGGAGATACGCAGTATTTT. Its translation is CASSVGGRDRGDTQYF.

V and J are TRBV18 and TRBJ1-1; the D is unclear. Trimming cost V 5 bases and J 3 bases, with 10 bases left between them. The CDR3 extends over 13 amino acids. Per the germline V gene, CDR1 is KGHSH and CDR2 is LQKENI. CDR3 DNA sequence: TGTGCCAGCTCAGAGGGAAAGGACACTGAAGCTTTCTTT. Encoded protein: CASSEGKDTEAFF.

This chain connects TRBV28 to TRBJ1-2, with a weak D call TRBD1 (5 bases). V lost 5 bases and J lost 4, with 14 bases in between. The germline V gene encodes CDR1 MDHEN and CDR2 SYDVKM. CDR3 size: 14 residues. The CDR3 DNA is TGTGCCAGCAGTCCGCCGGGACCCCGCTATGGCTACACCTTC. It codes for CASSPPGPRYGYTF.

The chain has TRBV7-7 and TRBJ2-5, with 10 bases lining up with TRBD1. Germline assignment: CDR1 SSHAT and CDR2 FNYEAQ (reference sequence). Unmatched junction bases numbered 4, after V lost 4 bases and J lost 5 bases. The CDR3 covers 14 residues. CDR3 DNA: TGTGCCAGCAGCTCAGACAGGGGGCGCGAGACCCAGTACTTC. It is translated as CASSSDRGRETQYF.

This clone has a handful of counts. This rearrangement joins TRBV2 to TRBJ2-3; D is ambiguous. The CDR3 is 13 residues long. Looked up from germline, CDR1 is SNHLY and CDR2 is FYNNEI. Trimming removed 7 bases at V and 2 bases at J, with 10 bases between. CDR3 protein: CASTLSPTDTQYF. The CDR3 bases are TGTGCCAGCACCCTGAGCCCCACAGATACGCAGTATTTT.

The gene calls are TRBV5-1 and TRBJ2-3; 8 nucleotides line up with TRBD2. The germline gives CDR1 SGHRS, CDR2 YFSETQ. After removal of 4 bases from V and 0 bases from J, the junction contained 10 bases not matched to a gene. This CDR3 has 17 amino acids. This CDR3 is CASSNTLADLSTDTQYF. The DNA of the CDR3 is TGCGCCAGCAGCAATACACTAGCGGACCTTAGCACAGATACGCAGTATTTT.

The chain combines TRBV19 with TRBJ2-5; D remains unclear. V lost 3 bases and J lost 3, with 8 bases in between. Germline V gene sequence: CDR1 LNHDA, CDR2 SQIVND (reference sequence). The length of the CDR3 is 13 residues. The CDR3 here is CASSISPEETQYF. The CDR3 coding sequence is TGTGCCAGTAGTATCAGTCCAGAAGAGACCCAGTACTTC. Complete variable domain (other parts from reference TRBV19 and TRBJ2-5): DGGITQSPKYLFRKEGQNVTLSCEQNLNHDAMYWYRQDPGQGLRLIYYSQIVNDFQKGDIAEGYSVSREKKESFPLTVTSAQKNPTAFYLCASSISPEETQYFGPGTRLLVL.

The rearrangement links TRBV7-6 to TRBJ2-1; D is possibly TRBD2 (6 bases). This CDR3 has 18 residues. Looked up from germline, CDR1 is SGHVS and CDR2 is FNYEAQ. The V gene lost 0 bases and the J gene lost 5 bases, with 20 bases spanning the gap. This CDR3 is CASSLAVADHPPHNEQFF. CDR3 sequence (DNA): TGTGCCAGCAGCTTAGCAGTAGCGGACCACCCTCCCCACAATGAGCAGTTCTTC.

A remark on this clone: One base away lies a much larger clone, so this may be a sequencing read error. The V and J genes are TRBV7-2 and TRBJ2-7; D remains ambiguous. The length of the CDR3 is 11 residues. V lost 1 base to trimming and J lost 3 bases, with 1 base between them. CDR1 is SGHTA and CDR2 is FQGNSA in the germline V gene. The chain's CDR3 is CASSLVYEQYF. DNA of the CDR3: TGTGCCAGCAGCTTAGTCTACGAGCAGTACTTC. Full variable domain (missing parts from reference TRBV7-2 and TRBJ2-7): GAGVSQSPSNKVTEKGKDVELRCDPISGHTALYWYRQSLGQGLEFLIYFQGNSAPDKSGLPSDRFSAERTGGSVSTLTIQRTQQEDSAVYLCASSLVYEQYFGPGTRLTVT.